This passage covers 3 T cell receptor beta chains from one sample sequenced in a study of beta chain features in type 1 diabetes. Of the isolated RNA, all was reverse transcribed, and so the sequenced material was expressed TCRB transcripts. Some clones are missing from TCRdb's copy, which holds only in-frame ones; the method was immunoSEQ multiplex PCR. The table shows over 120,000 clones, with roughly 10% occurring only once. Input material: naive CD4+ T cells from blood. These receptors all stem from a man aged 18 to 30 in good health.

This clone was seen more than once but under ten times. The rearrangement uses TRBV9 and TRBJ2-7; 11 positions agree with TRBD2. The CDR3 is 16 amino acids. Germline V gives CDR1 SGDLS, CDR2 YYNGEE. After removal of 4 bases from V and 0 bases from J, the junction contained 6 bases not matched to a gene. CDR3 sequence: CASSPQTSGASYEQYF. DNA for the CDR3: TGTGCCAGCAGCCCTCAGACTAGCGGGGCCTCCTACGAGCAGTACTTC.

This clone was seen more than once but under ten times. This rearrangement joins TRBV5-1 to TRBJ2-7; D unclear. V lost 5 bases and J 2 bases, leaving 11 bases between the germline ends. The CDR3 covers 13 residues. Germline-derived CDR1 and CDR2 are SGHRS and YFSETQ. The CDR3 here is CASSPAGTYEQYF. CDR3 sequence (DNA): TGCGCCAGCAGTCCCGCAGGAACCTACGAGCAGTACTTC. Looking up the rest from reference TRBV5-1 and TRBJ2-7 gives the full variable domain: KAGVTQTPRYLIKTRGQQVTLSCSPISGHRSVSWYQQTPGQGLQFLFEYFSETQRNKGNFPGRFSGRQFSNSRSEMNVSTLELGDSALYLCASSPAGTYEQYFGPGTRLTVT.

This chain links TRBV7-3 with TRBJ2-2; possibly TRBD2 for D (5 bases). The CDR3 contains 13 residues. Trimming removed 4 bases from V and 4 bases from J, with 7 bases in between. Germline V gene lookup returns CDR1 SGHTA and CDR2 FQGTGA. This chain's CDR3 is CASSSRGTGELFF. The CDR3 region has the DNA TGTGCCAGCAGCTCCCGGGGCACCGGGGAGCTGTTTTTT.